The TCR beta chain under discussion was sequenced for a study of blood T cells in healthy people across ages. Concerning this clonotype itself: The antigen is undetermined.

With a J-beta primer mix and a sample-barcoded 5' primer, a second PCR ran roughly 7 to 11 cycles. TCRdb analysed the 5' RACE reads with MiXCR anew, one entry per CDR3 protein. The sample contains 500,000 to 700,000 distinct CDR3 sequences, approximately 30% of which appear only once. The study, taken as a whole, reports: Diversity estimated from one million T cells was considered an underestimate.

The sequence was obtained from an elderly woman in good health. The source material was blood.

The CDR3 coding sequence is TGTGCCTGGCGACAACCCGGGACAGCAGGAAACACCATATATTTT. Protein product: CAWRQPGTAGNTIYF. The chain couples TRBV30 to TRBJ1-3; 7 nucleotides match TRBD1. CDR1 and CDR2 from the germline V gene are GTSNPN and SVGIG (reference sequence). This CDR3 spans 15 amino acids. Unmatched junction bases numbered 11, after V lost 5 bases and J lost 4 bases. The whole variable domain, remainder taken from reference TRBV30 and TRBJ1-3, is SQTIHQWPATLVQPVGSPLSLECTVEGTSNPNLYWYRQAAGRGLQLLFYSVGIGQISSEVPQNLSASRPQDRQFILSSKKLLLSDSGFYLCAWRQPGTAGNTIYFGEGSWLTVV.